The rows below give T cell receptor beta chains drawn from one sample of a study of cytomegalovirus exposure and HLA in healthy donors. The data were produced by immunoSEQ multiplex PCR, yet TCRdb's version contains in-frame clones alone and is incomplete. In the table there are 70,000 or so clones, 94% of which are singletons. The sample consisted of PBMCs. These receptors all come from a woman in her late teens or twenties in good health and CMV-seronegative. CDR3s include the opening cysteine and the closing phenylalanine or tryptophan. A D gene is named only where the DNA matches it firmly. Size values are once, few and many counts, or a class for expanded clones, and some rows have none.

>TRBV7-3|15|TRBJ2-3|TRBD2|once
TGTGCCAGCAGCTTGAACGGGGGGGCCGGGGATACGCAGTATTTT
CASSLNGGAGDTQYF
>TRBV2|15|TRBJ1-4|-|-
TGTGCCAGCAGTGAAGTCCGGGGTAACGAGGAAAAACTGTTTTTT
CASSEVRGNEEKLFF
>TRBV13|17|TRBJ1-5|TRBD1|-
TGTGCCAGCAGCGCCGGGACAGGAGTTAATAGCAATCAGCCCCAGCATTTT
CASSAGTGVNSNQPQHF
>TRBV2|18|TRBJ2-1|TRBD2|-
TGTGCCAGCAGTCACGGGACTAGCGGGAGGAATACGCGCAATGAGCAGTTCTTC
CASSHGTSGRNTRNEQFF
>TRBV5-5|15|TRBJ2-7|TRBD1|-
TGTGCCAGCAGCTTGGGACAGGGTCATTCCTACGAGCAGTACTTC
CASSLGQGHSYEQYF
>TRBV6-6|14|TRBJ1-1|TRBD1|-
TGTGCCAGCAGTTGGCGACAGGGGGAGACTGAAGCTTTCTTT
CASSWRQGETEAFF
>TRBV5-1|15|TRBJ2-7|-|-
TGCGCCAGCAGCTTGGTAGGCGGGGGCGGCTACGAGCAGTACTTC
CASSLVGGGGYEQYF
>TRBV19|15|TRBJ2-3|TRBD1|-
TGTGCCAGTAGTATAGGGACAGGGGGCACAGATACGCAGTATTTT
CASSIGTGGTDTQYF
>TRBV19|12|TRBJ2-3|TRBD2|-
TGTGCCAGTGGGGAGGGGTCAGGTACGCAGTATTTT
CASGEGSGTQYF
>TRBV6-5|15|TRBJ2-1|TRBD1|-
TGTGCCAGCAGTTTACCGGGACAGGGGTACAATGAGCAGTTCTTC
CASSLPGQGYNEQFF
>TRBV19|19|TRBJ2-1|TRBD2|-
TGTGCCAGTAGACGTCGGGACACCCTCAGCGGGAGCTCCTACAATGAGCAGTTCTTC
CASRRRDTLSGSSYNEQFF
>TRBV28|12|TRBJ2-1|-|-
TGTGCCAGCAGTCCCCCCTATAAGGAGCAGTTCTTC
CASSPPYKEQFF
>TRBV27|15|TRBJ2-1|TRBD1|-
TGTGCCAGCAGTTCGGACAGGGGGCTGTTAAATGAGCAGTTCTTC
CASSSDRGLLNEQFF